The next 15 T cell receptor beta chains were all read from a single sample in a study of blood T cell repertoires in COVID-19. TCRdb's table, derived via immunoSEQ multiplex PCR, lists solely in-frame clones and lacks some. The sample comprises about 150,000 clones, about four fifths of which are singletons, and over 2% rests with the top ten. The sequenced sample consisted of peripheral blood. These receptors were taken from a woman at least 80 years old with acute or convalescent COVID-19.

The V gene is TRBV11-3, the J gene TRBJ2-5; D may be TRBD2 (7 bases). Trimming cost V 5 bases and J 5 bases, with 15 bases left between them. CDR3 length: 14 amino acids. Germline CDR1 SGHNT, CDR2 YENEEA. The CDR3 here is CASSQRGGQETQYF. CDR3 coding DNA: TGTGCCAGCAGCCAAAGGGGGGGCCAGGAGACCCAGTACTTC.

For this clone: The junction shows a germline mismatch at one end, possibly a read error. The J gene is TRBJ2-5, the V gene TRBV18; TRBD2 matches 8 bases. This CDR3 is 16 amino acids long. The V gene's germline CDR1 is KGHSH and CDR2 LQKENI. In DNA, the CDR3 is TGTGCCAGCTCCCCACTTCAAGCGGGAGTTGGAGAGACCCAGTACTTC. Amino acids: CASSPLQAGVGETQYF.

This clone appeared once. V is TRBV5-6 and J is TRBJ2-1, with 7 nucleotides matching TRBD2. Germline V gives CDR1 SGHDT, CDR2 YYEEEE. After removal of 0 bases from V and 2 bases from J, the junction contained 5 bases not matched to a gene. The CDR3 extends over 16 amino acids. CDR3 region: CASSLEGLAAYNEQFF. CDR3 in DNA: TGTGCCAGCAGCTTGGAAGGGCTAGCGGCCTACAATGAGCAGTTCTTC.

The V gene is TRBV29-1, the J gene TRBJ1-2, with a weak D call TRBD1 (6 bases). Germline V gene sequence: CDR1 SQVTM, CDR2 ANQGSEA. CDR3 length: 14 amino acids. Trimming took 1 base from V and 4 from J, leaving 13 bases between them. This CDR3 reads CSVEGTGSAYGYTF. The CDR3 DNA sequence: TGCAGCGTTGAAGGAACAGGGTCAGCCTATGGCTACACCTTC.

This chain joins TRBV12-3 or TRBV12-4 and TRBJ2-7, with a weak D call TRBD1 (5 bases). This CDR3 has 12 residues. V was cut by 5 bases and J by 6 bases, with 11 bases left in between. The CDR3 DNA reads as TGTGCCAGCAGTCTAACAGGCACCGAGCAGTACTTC. This encodes CASSLTGTEQYF.

The chain couples TRBV6-5 to TRBJ1-2; 7 nucleotides align to TRBD1. The CDR3 consists of 16 residues. Trimming took 0 bases from V and 4 from J; bases not matched to a gene: 8. CDR1 MNHEY and CDR2 SVGAGI come from the germline V gene. CDR3 DNA sequence: TGTGCCAGCAGTTACTCTGGACAGGCCCTCACCTATGGCTACACCTTC. Translating it yields CASSYSGQALTYGYTF.

V usage is TRBV5-6 and J usage is TRBJ2-7; a possible D gene is TRBD1 (6 bases). Germline V CDR1 and CDR2: SGHDT, YYEEEE. This CDR3 is 13 amino acids long. Trimming left V 2 bases short and J 6 bases short, with 12 bases between. CDR3 protein: CASSFRQGSEQYF. In nucleotides, the CDR3 is TGTGCCAGCAGCTTCAGGCAGGGGAGCGAGCAGTACTTC.

The chain carries TRBV11-3 and TRBJ1-1; D unresolved. The CDR3 is 13 amino acids. The germline gives CDR1 SGHNT, CDR2 YENEEA. Trimming pared 1 base from V and 1 base from J, leaving 4 bases between. Written as DNA, the CDR3 is TGTGCCAGCAGCTTAGGTCAGAACACTGAAGCTTTCTTT. It translates to CASSLGQNTEAFF.

The genes are TRBV7-2 and TRBJ1-6; TRBD1 might be the D (6 bases). The CDR3 extends over 15 amino acids. Trimming left V 5 bases short and J 4 bases short, with 12 bases between. Per the germline V gene, CDR1 is SGHTA and CDR2 is FQGNSA. The CDR3 bases are TGTGCCAGCAGCGCCCCCACAGGGTATAATTCACCCCTCCACTTT. Translation: CASSAPTGYNSPLHF.

The chain is built from TRBV3-1 (or the pseudogene TRBV3-2) and TRBJ2-2; 12 bases align to TRBD2. Germline lookup yields CDR1 LGHDT and CDR2 YNNKEL (reference sequence). J was trimmed by 6 bases and V by 0 bases; bases with no gene match: 11. This CDR3 comprises 19 residues. The CDR3 here is CASSQEKVRTSGVPGELFF. The CDR3 region has the DNA TGTGCCAGCAGCCAAGAAAAAGTTAGGACTAGCGGGGTCCCCGGGGAGCTGTTTTTT.

On this clone itself: In the same sample, other DNA sequences code for this CDR3. The CDR3 DNA follows: TGTGCCAGCAGCTTGGACAGGGGGCGTCAAGAGACCCAGTACTTC. Its translation is CASSLDRGRQETQYF. This chain connects TRBV7-2 to TRBJ2-5, with 11 bases identical to TRBD1. The CDR3 contains 15 residues. Germline V gene sequence: CDR1 SGHTA, CDR2 FQGNSA. V lost 3 bases and J lost 2; bases outside the gene matches: 2.

This clone showed up just a few times. For the CDR3, the DNA is TGTGCCAGCAGCCAAGGAAGCGATACGGGAAACACCATATATTTT. Protein product: CASSQGSDTGNTIYF. The chain couples TRBV3-1 (or the pseudogene TRBV3-2) to TRBJ1-3; D gene unclear. The CDR3 length is 15 residues. The ends were cut back, 1 base at V and 4 bases at J, with 11 bases in the middle. From germline, CDR1 is LGHDT and CDR2 YNNKEL (reference sequence).

The chain links TRBV30 to TRBJ1-2; D is unresolved. This CDR3 comprises 12 residues. V was shortened by 2 bases and J by 8 bases, with 12 bases between the two germline ends. The germline CDR1 and CDR2 sequences are GTSNPN and SVGIG (reference sequence). CDR3 in amino acids: CAWSSGNYGYTF. DNA for the CDR3: TGTGCCTGGAGTTCGGGGAATTACGGCTACACCTTC.

DNA for the CDR3: TGTGCCAGCAGCATGGGGACTAGCGGAGCTAGCACAGATACGCAGTATTTT. This codes for CASSMGTSGASTDTQYF. The V gene is TRBV7-2, the J gene TRBJ2-3; TRBD2 matches at 11 bases. Germline-derived CDR1 and CDR2 are SGHTA and FQGNSA. This CDR3 is built from 17 residues. Trimming took 5 bases from V and 0 from J; bases not matched to a gene: 7.

Only a few counts were recorded for this clone. V is TRBV3-1 (or the pseudogene TRBV3-2) and J is TRBJ2-6; no clear D gene. The CDR3 has 15 residues. V was shortened by 3 bases and J by 0 bases, with 6 bases between the two germline ends. Germline V CDR1 and CDR2: LGHDT, YNNKEL (reference sequence). The CDR3 spells CASSQVSSGANVLTF. The CDR3, as DNA: TGTGCCAGCAGCCAGGTTAGCTCTGGGGCCAACGTCCTGACTTTC.